Each of the 26 T cell receptor beta chains below was sequenced from the same sample in a study of neurological immune-mediated disorders. TCRdb re-derived calls from the 5' RACE reads in MiXCR, one entry per CDR3 protein. Of 87,000 or so distinct CDR3 sequences in the sample, around 3.4% were seen once. Sequencing was performed on PBMCs. The receptors stem from a woman in her fifties or sixties with multiple sclerosis.

The table lists this clonotype with many counts. This chain uses TRBV18 with TRBJ2-2, with D possibly called TRBD1 or TRBD2 (5 bases each). This CDR3 contains 16 residues. Germline-derived CDR1 and CDR2 are KGHSH and LQKENI. Trimming took off 2 bases at V and 0 bases at J, with 10 bases between the two ends. The CDR3 loop reads CASSPDRGPNTGELFF. The CDR3 nucleotides read TGTGCCAGCTCACCAGATCGGGGCCCGAACACCGGGGAGCTGTTTTTT.

This clonotype was counted ten times or more. The chain uses TRBV7-3 and TRBJ2-1, with 9 positions matching TRBD2. V lost 5 bases, J lost 4 bases, and 6 bases stayed unmatched. In germline, CDR1 is SGHTA, CDR2 FQGTGA. This CDR3 has 15 residues. CDR3 residues: CASSIGSGGYNEQFF. The CDR3 DNA reads as TGTGCCAGCAGCATCGGGAGCGGGGGGTACAATGAGCAGTTCTTC.

This clonotype has at least ten counts. No DNA is shown, since the ends of the CDR3 on it are uncertain; the CDR3 is the one TCRdb lists. The chain links TRBV7-5 to TRBJ1-2; TRBD1, the D gene given by the table, was not confirmed from the DNA. TRBV7-5 is a pseudogene segment. The CDR3 sequence runs 15 residues, both termini included. The CDR3 protein is CISVPEANQTGGYTF.

This clonotype appeared many times. The CDR3, as DNA: TGTGCCAGCAGCTATACGGGGAGAACAGAGACCCAGTACTTC. Its translation: CASSYTGRTETQYF. The V gene is TRBV5-6, the J gene TRBJ2-5; a possible D gene is TRBD2 (5 bases). The CDR3 extends over 14 amino acids. The germline V gene encodes CDR1 SGHDT and CDR2 YYEEEE. V lost 3 bases and J lost 4, with 13 bases in between.

This clonotype was seen repeatedly, ten times or more. V is TRBV20-1 and J is TRBJ2-3; TRBD2 aligns across 11 bases. The CDR3 sequence is 15 residues long. The J segment lost 0 bases and the V segment lost 4 bases, leaving 3 bases of the junction unmatched. Germline CDR1 reads DFQATT; CDR2 reads SNEGSKA (reference sequence). This chain's CDR3 is CSANPSGGSTDTQYF. In nucleotides, the CDR3 is TGCAGTGCTAACCCTAGCGGGGGGAGCACAGATACGCAGTATTTT.

On this clonotype itself: A clone one base away is much larger, so this may be a read error. V is TRBV20-1 and J is TRBJ2-5, with a weak D call TRBD2 (5 bases). The CDR3 extends over 12 amino acids. Germline V gene lookup returns CDR1 DFQATT and CDR2 SNEGSKA (reference sequence). Here the CDR3 DNA reads TGCAGTGCTAGGGACTCCGTAGAGAACCAGTACTTC. This codes for CSARDSVENQYF.

This clonotype was found many times. This rearrangement joins TRBV6-5 to TRBJ1-3; 7 bases align to TRBD1. The CDR3 is made up of 16 amino acids. Germline CDR1 is MNHEY and CDR2 is SVGAGI. V trimming: 2 bases; J trimming: 2 bases; junction bases outside the gene matches: 6. The CDR3 sequence: CASSYLGQVAGNTIYF. DNA for the CDR3: TGTGCCAGCAGTTACCTTGGACAGGTAGCTGGAAACACCATATATTTT.

This clonotype has at least ten counts. V is TRBV5-1 and J is TRBJ2-5; D is unresolved. In germline, CDR1 is SGHRS, CDR2 YFSETQ. The CDR3 spans 13 residues. Trimming removed 0 bases at V and 5 bases at J, with 8 bases between. Written as DNA, the CDR3 is TGCGCCAGCAGCTTGGCCACTCTGGAGACCCAGTACTTC. Its translation is CASSLATLETQYF.

The chain employs TRBV7-2 and TRBJ2-7; possibly TRBD1 for D (5 bases). Germline assignment: CDR1 SGHTA and CDR2 FQGNSA. V lost 7 bases and J lost 3, with 10 bases in between. The CDR3 consists of 12 residues. CDR3 DNA: TGTGCCAGCACCACGACAGACTACGAGCAGTACTTC. It encodes CASTTTDYEQYF.

This clonotype was recorded at least ten times. The CDR3 region has the DNA TGTGCCAGCAGCGGACTAGCGCGGAATGAGCAGTTCTTC. Protein product: CASSGLARNEQFF. The J gene is TRBJ2-1, the V gene TRBV12-3 or TRBV12-4; 9 bases line up with TRBD2. Germline trimming cut 6 bases from V and 7 bases from J; bases unmatched to any gene: 4. CDR3 size: 13 residues.

This clonotype was counted at least ten times. The V and J genes are TRBV27 and TRBJ2-7, with D possibly TRBD1 on 5 matching bases. CDR3 size: 15 residues. Germline CDR1 and CDR2: MNHEY and SMNVEV (reference sequence). V was pared by 5 bases and J by 2 bases, with 16 bases between. The CDR3: CASSQTALKTYEQYF. CDR3 DNA: TGTGCCAGCAGTCAGACAGCCCTCAAGACCTACGAGCAGTACTTC.

This clonotype was detected ten times or more. The chain uses TRBV5-1 and TRBJ2-5, with 9 bases fitting TRBD2. The CDR3 consists of 15 residues. With V trimmed by 4 bases and J by 2 bases, 6 bases remained unmatched. Germline V gene data show CDR1 as SGHRS and CDR2 as YFSETQ. The CDR3 is CASSLGTSMQETQYF. Written as DNA, the CDR3 is TGCGCCAGCAGCCTCGGGACTAGCATGCAAGAGACCCAGTACTTC. Full variable domain (outside the CDR3, taken from reference TRBV5-1 and TRBJ2-5): KAGVTQTPRYLIKTRGQQVTLSCSPISGHRSVSWYQQTPGQGLQFLFEYFSETQRNKGNFPGRFSGRQFSNSRSEMNVSTLELGDSALYLCASSLGTSMQETQYFGPGTRLLVL.

This clonotype was detected many times. The V gene is TRBV12-3 or TRBV12-4, the J gene TRBJ1-2, with TRBD1 identical over 7 bases. CDR3 length: 12 residues. Germline trimming cut 5 bases from V and 5 bases from J; bases unmatched to any gene: 2. The CDR3 region has the DNA TGTGCCAGCAGTGGGACAGTTTATGGCTACACCTTC. Protein: CASSGTVYGYTF.

This clonotype has a count of ten or more. The genes are TRBV9 and TRBJ2-7; D is uncertain. V gave up 4 bases and J gave up 7 bases, with 12 bases separating them. This CDR3 spans 12 amino acids. In germline, CDR1 is SGDLS, CDR2 YYNGEE. CDR3 bases: TGTGCCAGCAGCCGAAGACCCGGGGAGCAGTACTTC. Protein sequence: CASSRRPGEQYF.

This clonotype was seen at least ten times. This chain uses TRBV7-2 with TRBJ2-5, with 7 positions matching TRBD1. From germline, CDR1 is SGHTA and CDR2 FQGNSA. The ends lost 5 bases at V and 2 bases at J; junction bases unmatched: 20. This CDR3 is 19 amino acids long. The CDR3 nucleotides read TGTGCCAGCAGCCGCAACTTACTGTCTCCGGGACAGCTACAAGAGACCCAGTACTTC. As protein: CASSRNLLSPGQLQETQYF.

This rearrangement joins TRBV5-1 to TRBJ2-7, with a tentative D call TRBD1 (5 bases). Trimming pared 0 bases from V and 5 bases from J, leaving 15 bases between. The germline gives CDR1 SGHRS, CDR2 YFSETQ. This CDR3 region has 15 residues. The DNA for the CDR3 is TGCGCCAGCAGCTTGGTCCAGGGCCCCTACCACGAGCAGTACTTC. As protein: CASSLVQGPYHEQYF.

Many counts were recorded for this clonotype. The J gene is TRBJ2-5, the V gene TRBV7-2, with D possibly being TRBD1 (6 bases). Germline loops: CDR1 SGHTA, CDR2 FQGNSA. This CDR3 is built from 14 residues. Between the trimmed V and J ends, which lost 3 bases and 0 bases, there was a span of 8 bases. The CDR3 spells CASSFRDNQETQYF. As DNA, the CDR3 is TGTGCCAGCAGCTTCCGGGACAACCAAGAGACCCAGTACTTC.

The table lists this clonotype with many counts. This chain connects TRBV3-1 to TRBJ2-7; D possibly corresponds to TRBD1 (5 bases). From germline, CDR1 is LGHDT and CDR2 YNNKEL (reference sequence). The CDR3 contains 15 residues. V was trimmed by 2 bases and J by 0 bases, leaving 11 bases between them. The CDR3 sequence: CASSQLGQSSYEQYF. The CDR3 nucleotides are TGTGCCAGCAGCCAACTGGGGCAGAGCTCCTACGAGCAGTACTTC.

This clonotype was counted ten times or more. The chain links TRBV25-1 to TRBJ1-2; D not resolved. V was pared by 4 bases and J by 4 bases, with 13 bases between. Germline V gene sequence: CDR1 MGHDK, CDR2 SYGVNS. The CDR3 consists of 14 residues. CDR3 sequence reads: CASSGDIVSYGYTF. CDR3 sequence (DNA): TGTGCCAGCAGTGGAGACATAGTTAGCTATGGCTACACCTTC.

This clonotype was counted at least ten times. The chain is built from TRBV3-1 and TRBJ1-6, with unresolved D. The CDR3 sequence is 15 residues long. V lost 2 bases and J 5 bases, leaving 10 bases between the germline ends. Germline values: CDR1 LGHDT, CDR2 YNNKEL (reference sequence). In nucleotides, the CDR3 is TGTGCCAGCAGCCAACTTTTAATGCATAATTCACCCCTCCACTTT. Encoded protein: CASSQLLMHNSPLHF. Complete variable domain (other parts from reference TRBV3-1 and TRBJ1-6): DTAVSQTPKYLVTQMGNDKSIKCEQNLGHDTMYWYKQDSKKFLKIMFSYNNKELIINETVPNRFSPKSPDKAHLNLHINSLELGDSAVYFCASSQLLMHNSPLHFGNGTRLTVT.

This clonotype was found many times. The chain uses TRBV20-1 and TRBJ1-2; a weak D match, TRBD1 (5 bases). Germline values: CDR1 DFQATT, CDR2 SNEGSKA (reference sequence). This CDR3 comprises 14 residues. V lost 3 bases and J lost 2, with 13 bases in between. CDR3 loop: CSASDRQKNYGYTF. In nucleotides, the CDR3 is TGCAGTGCTAGTGACAGACAGAAAAACTATGGCTACACCTTC.

There are many counts of this clonotype. The chain is built from TRBV5-1 and TRBJ1-4, with 7 nucleotides matching TRBD1. The CDR3 has 16 residues. V shed 4 bases, J shed 6 bases, and the junction held 12 bases outside the gene matches. Germline CDR1 and CDR2: SGHRS and YFSETQ. CDR3 residues: CASSPYPEGAYEKLFF. Written as DNA, the CDR3 is TGCGCCAGCAGCCCCTACCCCGAGGGGGCTTATGAAAAACTGTTTTTT.

This clonotype was recorded many times. A read error may account for a junction end that differs from germline. The rearrangement uses TRBV7-7 and TRBJ2-7, with 8 positions matching TRBD1. The CDR3 totals 13 residues. The germline gives CDR1 SSHAT, CDR2 FNYEAQ (reference sequence). The chain's CDR3 is CASSLDRGDEQYF. DNA of the CDR3: TGTGCTAGCAGCTTAGACAGGGGAGACGAGCAGTACTTC.

Many counts were recorded for this clonotype. The chain uses TRBV20-1 and TRBJ1-2; TRBD1 might be the D (6 bases). This CDR3 is 16 amino acids long. Trimming removed 0 bases at V and 2 bases at J, with 16 bases between. Per the germline V gene, CDR1 is DFQATT and CDR2 is SNEGSKA (reference sequence). This CDR3 is CSARDLAETGNYGYTF. CDR3 DNA: TGCAGTGCTAGAGATCTGGCGGAAACAGGGAACTATGGCTACACCTTC.

This clonotype was recorded many times. The chain recombines TRBV12-3 or TRBV12-4 with TRBJ1-1, with 9 bases that match TRBD1. The CDR3 covers 14 residues. The ends lost 8 bases at V and 1 base at J; junction bases unmatched: 5. The CDR3 reads CASCRGQGNTEAFF. CDR3 DNA sequence: TGTGCCAGCTGCCGGGGACAGGGGAACACTGAAGCTTTCTTT.

This clonotype appeared many times. The chain employs TRBV10-3 and TRBJ2-2, with D unresolved. Deletions cut 3 bases from V and 5 bases from J, with 7 bases between. The CDR3 is 13 amino acids. Germline CDR1 ENHRY, CDR2 SYGVKD. CDR3 residues: CAISDTDTGELFF. The CDR3 bases are TGTGCCATCAGTGATACAGATACCGGGGAGCTGTTTTTT.